This is a list of T cell receptor beta chains from one sample in a study of blood T cell repertoires in COVID-19. Assay used: immunoSEQ multiplex PCR; TCRdb lists only in-frame clones, some missing. The sample consists of about 240,000 clones, about four fifths of them appearing once. The specimen sequenced was PBMCs or T cells enriched from blood (not recorded which). These receptors were taken from a woman in her 40s who had been exposed to COVID-19. Both conserved end residues are part of each CDR3. The D gene is left open where the match is weak. A row's size may be missing; if present it is once, few, many or a size class.

V: TRBV6-5
D: NA
size: NA
J: TRBJ1-5
CDR3: CASRSGEWQPQHF
DNA: TGTGCCAGCAGGTCAGGGGAATGGCAGCCCCAGCATTTT

V: TRBV11-2
D: NA
size: NA
J: TRBJ1-1
CDR3: CASSLGPPGRTEAFF
DNA: TGTGCCAGCAGCTTAGGGCCTCCAGGGCGGACTGAAGCTTTCTTT

V: TRBV25-1
D: NA
size: once
J: TRBJ1-3
CDR3: CASSESGSGNTIYF
DNA: TGTGCCAGCAGTGAATCCGGGTCTGGAAACACCATATATTTT

V: TRBV20-1
D: TRBD1
size: NA
J: TRBJ1-5
CDR3: CSAGDRGDSNQPQHF
DNA: TGCAGTGCTGGTGACAGGGGAGATAGCAATCAGCCCCAGCATTTT

V: TRBV7-8
D: TRBD1
size: NA
J: TRBJ2-5
CDR3: CASSFVGTELAKTQYF
DNA: TGTGCCAGCAGCTTCGTTGGGACAGAGTTAGCCAAGACCCAGTACTTC

V: TRBV5-8
D: TRBD1
size: NA
J: TRBJ1-2
CDR3: CASSRGPGTGNYGYTF
DNA: TGTGCCAGCAGCCGGGGCCCCGGGACAGGGAACTATGGCTACACCTTC

V: TRBV27
D: NA
size: once
J: TRBJ1-2
CDR3: CASSWAGEGNYGYTF
DNA: TGTGCCAGCTCTTGGGCAGGGGAGGGTAACTATGGCTACACCTTC

V: TRBV7-2
D: NA
size: NA
J: TRBJ2-7
CDR3: CASSLAGFPGGSYEQYF
DNA: TGTGCCAGCAGCTTAGCGGGTTTTCCAGGGGGGTCCTACGAGCAGTACTTC

V: TRBV9
D: TRBD1
size: NA
J: TRBJ1-1
CDR3: CASSVSTGGGTEAFF
DNA: TGTGCCAGCAGCGTGTCTACAGGGGGAGGAACTGAAGCTTTCTTT

V: TRBV10-3
D: NA
size: NA
J: TRBJ1-1
CDR3: CAISQGRDTEAFF
DNA: TGTGCCATCAGTCAGGGGAGGGACACTGAAGCTTTCTTT

V: TRBV3-1/TRBV3-2
D: NA
size: NA
J: TRBJ1-6
CDR3: CASSLQVGGYNSPLHF
DNA: TGTGCCAGCAGCCTACAGGTCGGCGGCTATAATTCACCCCTCCACTTT

V: TRBV2
D: TRBD1
size: NA
J: TRBJ1-2
CDR3: CATYRQGPYGYTF
DNA: TGTGCCACCTACCGACAGGGGCCCTATGGCTACACCTTC

V: TRBV13
D: TRBD1
size: NA
J: TRBJ1-5
CDR3: CAKKQGGGNQPQHF
DNA: TGTGCCAAGAAACAGGGGGGTGGCAATCAGCCCCAGCATTTT

V: TRBV29-1
D: NA
size: NA
J: TRBJ2-2
CDR3: CSVEDRGNTGELFF
DNA: TGCAGCGTTGAAGATCGCGGGAACACCGGGGAGCTGTTTTTT

V: TRBV29-1
D: NA
size: NA
J: TRBJ2-1
CDR3: CSAGMQASYNEQFF
DNA: TGCAGCGCCGGGATGCAGGCCTCCTACAATGAGCAGTTCTTC

V: TRBV29-1
D: NA
size: NA
J: TRBJ1-1
CDR3: CSVVLQGNTEAFF
DNA: TGCAGCGTTGTTCTACAGGGGAACACTGAAGCTTTCTTT

V: TRBV19
D: NA
size: NA
J: TRBJ1-1
CDR3: CASSPWGGRRETEAFF
DNA: TGTGCCAGTAGTCCCTGGGGGGGACGGAGGGAGACTGAAGCTTTCTTT

V: TRBV2
D: TRBD1
size: once
J: TRBJ1-2
CDR3: CASSEEGQGTGYTF
DNA: TGTGCCAGCAGTGAGGAGGGACAGGGGACCGGCTACACCTTC

V: TRBV7-8
D: NA
size: NA
J: TRBJ2-1
CDR3: CASSLVLYIAGHNEQFF
DNA: TGTGCCAGCAGCTTAGTACTATACATTGCAGGGCACAATGAGCAGTTCTTC

V: TRBV9
D: NA
size: NA
J: TRBJ2-3
CDR3: CASSRSTNSPDTQYF
DNA: TGTGCCAGCAGCCGGAGCACAAATAGCCCAGATACGCAGTATTTT

V: TRBV11-1
D: NA
size: NA
J: TRBJ1-3
CDR3: CASSLDREMDTIYF
DNA: TGTGCCAGCAGCTTAGACAGGGAGATGGACACCATATATTTT

V: TRBV5-1
D: TRBD1
size: NA
J: TRBJ1-4
CDR3: CASSPGTAQPNEKLFF
DNA: TGCGCCAGCAGCCCCGGGACAGCTCAACCCAATGAAAAACTGTTTTTT

V: TRBV11-3
D: TRBD1
size: NA
J: TRBJ2-1
CDR3: CASSSRTGGRIYNEQFF
DNA: TGTGCCAGCAGCTCCCGGACAGGGGGCAGAATCTACAATGAGCAGTTCTTC

V: TRBV12-3/TRBV12-4
D: TRBD1
size: NA
J: TRBJ2-5
CDR3: CASSYGTGWTQYF
DNA: TGTGCCAGCAGCTATGGGACAGGGTGGACCCAGTACTTC

V: TRBV12-5
D: NA
size: NA
J: TRBJ1-4
CDR3: CASSFTEAYYEKLFF
DNA: TGTGCTAGTTCCTTTACGGAGGCTTACTATGAAAAACTGTTTTTT

V: TRBV4-1
D: TRBD2
size: NA
J: TRBJ2-3
CDR3: CASSQDGGDGDTQYF
DNA: TGCGCCAGCAGCCAAGATGGGGGGGACGGGGATACGCAGTATTTT

V: TRBV5-4
D: TRBD1
size: many
J: TRBJ1-1
CDR3: CASSLVTGATEAFF
DNA: TGTGCCAGCAGCTTGGTCACAGGGGCCACTGAAGCTTTCTTT

V: TRBV10-3
D: TRBD1
size: NA
J: TRBJ2-3
CDR3: CAISRRTGRTDTQYF
DNA: TGTGCCATCAGTAGAAGGACAGGCCGCACAGATACGCAGTATTTT

V: TRBV21-1
D: NA
size: many
J: TRBJ2-1
CDR3: CATWDSPLPNEQFF
DNA: TGTGCCACATGGGACTCGCCGCTCCCCAATGAGCAGTTCTTC

V: TRBV9
D: TRBD1
size: NA
J: TRBJ1-2
CDR3: CASRTQGAGYGYTF
DNA: TGTGCCAGCAGGACACAGGGGGCGGGCTATGGCTACACCTTC

V: TRBV19
D: TRBD1
size: NA
J: TRBJ2-2
CDR3: CASSKPGTGHPGELFF
DNA: TGTGCCAGTAGTAAACCCGGGACAGGGCATCCCGGGGAGCTGTTTTTT

V: TRBV9
D: NA
size: NA
J: TRBJ1-3
CDR3: CASSAAAPTVNSGNTIYF
DNA: TGTGCCAGCAGCGCAGCAGCCCCGACAGTTAACTCTGGAAACACCATATATTTT

V: TRBV28
D: TRBD2
size: NA
J: TRBJ2-7
CDR3: CASSLGSHRGDGSYEQYF
DNA: TGTGCCAGCAGTTTAGGGAGCCACCGGGGGGACGGTTCCTACGAGCAGTACTTC

V: TRBV5-6
D: NA
size: NA
J: TRBJ1-2
CDR3: CASSLPSGLYGYTF
DNA: TGTGCCAGCAGCTTGCCCTCGGGACTCTATGGCTACACCTTC

V: TRBV10-3
D: TRBD1
size: NA
J: TRBJ2-3
CDR3: CAISERDSSTDTQYF
DNA: TGTGCCATCAGTGAGAGGGACAGTTCAACAGATACGCAGTATTTT

V: TRBV9
D: TRBD2
size: once
J: TRBJ2-3
CDR3: CASSVGLLAGSTDTQYF
DNA: TGTGCCAGCAGCGTGGGACTACTAGCGGGTAGCACAGATACGCAGTATTTT

V: TRBV7-3
D: TRBD2
size: few
J: TRBJ2-2
CDR3: CASSLQAGGNTGELFF
DNA: TGTGCCAGCAGCTTACAAGCGGGGGGAAACACCGGGGAGCTGTTTTTT

V: TRBV4-2
D: NA
size: few
J: TRBJ1-2
CDR3: CASSQVGGEGRYGYTF
DNA: TGTGCCAGCAGCCAAGTGGGTGGTGAGGGCCGCTATGGCTACACCTTC

V: TRBV11-1
D: TRBD1
size: NA
J: TRBJ1-3
CDR3: CASSDRGRGGNTIYF
DNA: TGTGCCAGCAGCGACAGGGGCCGAGGTGGAAACACCATATATTTT

V: TRBV28
D: TRBD1
size: NA
J: TRBJ2-7
CDR3: CASSFQGATYEQYF
DNA: TGTGCCAGCAGTTTTCAGGGGGCCACCTACGAGCAGTACTTC

V: TRBV7-9
D: TRBD1
size: NA
J: TRBJ1-4
CDR3: CASSLGTGRDEKLFF
DNA: TGTGCCAGCAGCTTAGGGACAGGGAGGGATGAAAAACTGTTTTTT

V: TRBV10-1
D: NA
size: NA
J: TRBJ2-3
CDR3: CASSEECGPPTDTQYF
DNA: TGCGCCAGCAGTGAAGAATGCGGGCCCCCCACAGATACGCAGTATTTT

V: TRBV4-1
D: NA
size: NA
J: TRBJ1-5
CDR3: CASSPIRESNQPQHF
DNA: TGCGCCAGCAGCCCCATCCGGGAGAGCAATCAGCCCCAGCATTTT

V: TRBV3-1/TRBV3-2
D: NA
size: once
J: TRBJ1-5
CDR3: CASSQGGSGFKQPQHF
DNA: TGTGCCAGCAGCCAAGGAGGATCGGGATTTAAGCAGCCCCAGCATTTT